These 27 T cell receptor beta chains were all obtained from the same sample, sequenced in a study of T cell responses to AZD1222 COVID-19 vaccine. Only in-frame clones appear in the TCRdb table, and some are missing; sequencing was by immunoSEQ multiplex PCR. The sample records under 150,000 clones, roughly 90% being singletons. The sequences come from peripheral blood, collected on day 0 of AZD1222 vaccination. The receptors come from an adult in good health.

The V and J genes are TRBV6-5 and TRBJ1-1, with D tentatively TRBD1 (6 bases). CDR3 size: 13 residues. Germline CDR1 reads MNHEY; CDR2 reads SVGAGI. V gave up 4 bases and J gave up 10 bases, with 16 bases separating them. The CDR3 protein is CASSFEGGPGAFF. In DNA, the CDR3 is TGTGCCAGCAGTTTCGAGGGGGGGCCTGGAGCTTTCTTT.

The chain joins TRBV4-2 to TRBJ1-4; D might be TRBD1 (6 bases). This CDR3 is 18 amino acids long. Germline V CDR1 and CDR2: LGHNA, YNFKEQ. V was pared by 4 bases and J by 6 bases, with 24 bases between. CDR3 in amino acids: CASSLSTGLTGKDEKLFF. CDR3 nucleotide sequence: TGTGCCAGCAGCCTTTCGACAGGCCTCACAGGGAAGGATGAAAAACTGTTTTTT.

The genes are TRBV28 and TRBJ2-3, with D uncertain. In germline, CDR1 is MDHEN, CDR2 SYDVKM. The V and J ends lost 5 bases and 4 bases respectively, with 16 bases between them. The CDR3 has 15 residues. CDR3 in amino acids: CASSPGALGADTQYF. The CDR3 nucleotides read TGTGCCAGCAGTCCCGGTGCCCTTGGGGCAGATACGCAGTATTTT.

This chain links TRBV7-2 with TRBJ2-7; TRBD1 is a possible D gene (6 bases). Germline CDR1 reads SGHTA; CDR2 reads FQGNSA. The CDR3 sequence is 16 residues long. V shed 5 bases and J shed 1 base, with 18 bases lying between them. CDR3 DNA sequence: TGTGCCAGCAGCCTAAACAGGGTTTCGAGGTCCTACGAGCAGTACTTC. This codes for CASSLNRVSRSYEQYF.

Here the CDR3 DNA reads TGTGCCAGTAGTATAAAAGCAGGTTCCTACGAGCAGTACTTC. Amino acid sequence: CASSIKAGSYEQYF. V usage is TRBV19 and J usage is TRBJ2-7, with D unclear. The CDR3 sequence is 14 residues long. From germline, CDR1 is LNHDA and CDR2 SQIVND (reference sequence). V lost 2 bases to trimming and J lost 1 base, with 9 bases between them.

The sample holds one count of this clone. The genes are TRBV5-1 and TRBJ2-3; a weak D match, TRBD1 (6 bases). The germline gives CDR1 SGHRS, CDR2 YFSETQ. CDR3 length equals 13 residues. The V end lost 4 bases, the J end lost 5 bases, and 11 bases lay between the germline ends. The DNA of the CDR3 is TGCGCCAGCAGCGGACTCAGGGGAGATACGCAGTATTTT. Protein sequence: CASSGLRGDTQYF.

The chain combines TRBV14 with TRBJ2-7; TRBD2 might be the D (5 bases). Trimming removed 0 bases from V and 4 bases from J, with 10 bases in between. From germline, CDR1 is SGHDN and CDR2 FVKESK. CDR3 length: 14 residues. CDR3 DNA sequence: TGTGCCAGCAGCCAAGAGATCTCGGGGTACGAGCAGTACTTC. It is translated as CASSQEISGYEQYF.

The rearrangement joins TRBV6-2 or TRBV6-3 to TRBJ2-1; the D gene is possibly TRBD2 (6 bases). CDR1 is MNHEY, CDR2 SVGEGT, per germline. V lost 1 base and J lost 8, with 12 bases in between. There are 14 residues in the CDR3. This CDR3 is CASSYLSWEDEQFF. CDR3 DNA: TGTGCCAGCAGTTACTTATCCTGGGAGGATGAGCAGTTCTTC.

The J gene is TRBJ2-5, the V gene TRBV30; D not certain. This CDR3 is 12 amino acids long. Germline values: CDR1 GTSNPN, CDR2 SVGIG (reference sequence). Trimming stripped 0 bases from V and 2 bases from J, with 4 bases between. The CDR3, as DNA: TGTGCCTGGAGTGTAAATCAAGAGACCCAGTACTTC. Amino acid sequence: CAWSVNQETQYF.

V and J are TRBV29-1 and TRBJ1-1, with a weak D call TRBD1 (6 bases). Trimming cost V 6 bases and J 1 base, with 12 bases left between them. There are 13 residues in the CDR3. Looked up from germline, CDR1 is SQVTM and CDR2 is ANQGSEA. The CDR3 DNA follows: TGCAGCGTCGTCTCGGGACAGAACACTGAAGCTTTCTTT. Its translation: CSVVSGQNTEAFF.

The chain carries TRBV5-1 and TRBJ2-3; D is ambiguous. CDR3 size: 14 residues. Trimming removed 7 bases at V and 3 bases at J, with 15 bases between. CDR1 SGHRS and CDR2 YFSETQ come from the germline V gene. The CDR3 DNA follows: TGCGCCAGCGGACCTCGGATGGGGACAGATACGCAGTATTTT. Translation: CASGPRMGTDTQYF.

J is TRBJ1-3 and V is TRBV25-1; D remains ambiguous. CDR1 MGHDK and CDR2 SYGVNS come from the germline V gene. The CDR3 has 14 residues. V was pared by 3 bases and J by 0 bases, with 6 bases between. Here the CDR3 DNA reads TGTGCCAGCAGTGATCCAGGCTCTGGAAACACCATATATTTT. As protein: CASSDPGSGNTIYF.

The J gene is TRBJ1-2, the V gene TRBV18; D may be TRBD1 (6 bases). The CDR3 has 18 residues. With 6 bases removed from V and 4 bases from J, the gap between germline ends came to 27 bases. The germline V gene has CDR1 KGHSH and CDR2 LQKENI. The chain's CDR3 is CASSTTEQGPGGAYGYTF. For the CDR3, the DNA is TGTGCCAGCTCTACAACCGAACAGGGACCCGGGGGCGCCTATGGCTACACCTTC.

The CDR3: CATSPTSGISNEQFF. The CDR3 DNA is TGTGCCACCAGCCCGACTAGCGGGATAAGCAATGAGCAGTTCTTC. This sequence joins TRBV24-1 and TRBJ2-1, with 11 bases fitting TRBD2. Germline assignment: CDR1 KGHDR and CDR2 SFDVKD. The CDR3 has 15 amino acids. The trim removed 7 bases at V and 6 bases at J, leaving 7 bases unmatched.

The chain is built from TRBV27 and TRBJ2-3; the D gene is possibly TRBD2 (5 bases). In germline, CDR1 is MNHEY, CDR2 SMNVEV (reference sequence). V gave up 2 bases and J gave up 3 bases, with 12 bases separating them. CDR3 length equals 15 residues. The CDR3 loop is CASSLRGRTTDTQYF. CDR3 sequence (DNA): TGTGCCAGCAGTTTAAGAGGGAGAACGACAGATACGCAGTATTTT.

This clone was recorded once. The chain has TRBV25-1 and TRBJ2-5; D uncertain. The germline V gene has CDR1 MGHDK and CDR2 SYGVNS. The CDR3 has 14 amino acids. V was shortened by 1 base and J by 2 bases, with 8 bases between the two germline ends. This chain's CDR3 is CASSEWTEQETQYF. The CDR3 coding sequence is TGTGCCAGCAGTGAATGGACGGAGCAAGAGACCCAGTACTTC.

This clone was observed a single time. The chain employs TRBV27 and TRBJ2-3, with 8 bases aligning to TRBD1. The V gene end was trimmed by 5 bases and the J gene end by 6 bases; junction bases not matched to a gene: 7. The CDR3 totals 14 residues. CDR1 and CDR2 (germline): MNHEY, SMNVEV (reference sequence). CDR3 nucleotides: TGTGCCAGCAGTGGGGGGACAGGTCGGGATACGCAGTATTTT. Residues: CASSGGTGRDTQYF.

The J gene is TRBJ2-2, the V gene TRBV6-2 or TRBV6-3; D unresolved. V was pared by 2 bases and J by 6 bases, with 10 bases between. The length of the CDR3 is 14 residues. Germline loops: CDR1 MNHEY, CDR2 SVGEGT. DNA for the CDR3: TGTGCCAGCAGTTACCGGCAGGAAGCCGGGGAGCTGTTTTTT. It yields the protein CASSYRQEAGELFF.

The rearrangement joins TRBV19 to TRBJ2-1; 8 bases align to TRBD2. This CDR3 comprises 16 residues. Germline V gene data show CDR1 as LNHDA and CDR2 as SQIVND (reference sequence). The V and J ends lost 3 bases and 2 bases, in that order; junction bases with no gene match: 6. CDR3: CASSIFGGRTYNEQFF. As DNA, the CDR3 is TGTGCCAGTAGTATCTTTGGCGGGAGGACCTACAATGAGCAGTTCTTC.

The rearrangement uses TRBV2 and TRBJ1-1; D is possibly TRBD1 (5 bases). Per the germline V gene, CDR1 is SNHLY and CDR2 is FYNNEI. The CDR3 runs to 14 residues. V lost 6 bases and J 2 bases, leaving 13 bases between the germline ends. This CDR3 is CASSDSDTNTEAFF. CDR3 coding DNA: TGTGCCAGCAGCGACAGCGACACAAACACTGAAGCTTTCTTT. The full variable domain, in which reference TRBV2 and TRBJ1-1 provide the parts outside the CDR3, is EPEVTQTPSHQVTQMGQEVILRCVPISNHLYFYWYRQILGQKVEFLVSFYNNEISEKSEIFDDQFSVERPDGSNFTLKIRSTKLEDSAMYFCASSDSDTNTEAFFGQGTRLTVV.

A word on this clone: Germline is not matched at one junction end, which may reflect a read error. Written as DNA, the CDR3 is TGTGCCAGCAGTTTAGTTGATGAGCAGTTCTTC. It specifies CASSLVDEQFF. The V and J genes are TRBV13 and TRBJ2-1; D is unclear. CDR1 is PRHDT, CDR2 FYEKMQ, per germline (reference sequence). The CDR3 sequence is 11 residues long.

This clone was seen only once. The chain combines TRBV25-1 with TRBJ1-2, with D maybe TRBD1 (5 bases). V lost 7 bases to trimming and J lost 2 bases, with 11 bases between them. The length of the CDR3 is 13 residues. In germline, CDR1 is MGHDK, CDR2 SYGVNS. CDR3 protein: CASTHGGNYGYTF. The CDR3 bases are TGTGCCAGCACCCACGGGGGGAACTATGGCTACACCTTC.

V usage is TRBV7-2 and J usage is TRBJ2-5; possibly TRBD1 for D (5 bases). Trimming took off 2 bases at V and 0 bases at J, with 10 bases between the two ends. CDR3 length equals 15 residues. Germline V CDR1 and CDR2: SGHTA, FQGNSA. This CDR3 reads CASSLWQGYQETQYF. The CDR3 nucleotides are TGTGCCAGCAGCTTATGGCAGGGTTACCAAGAGACCCAGTACTTC.

This clone showed up just once. CDR3 loop: CASSTHGPGLAEAFF. The DNA for the CDR3 is TGTGCCAGCAGTACCCACGGTCCAGGGCTTGCTGAAGCTTTCTTT. The chain combines TRBV25-1 with TRBJ1-1, with D possibly matching TRBD1 (5 bases). Germline V CDR1 and CDR2: MGHDK, SYGVNS. Trimming removed 5 bases at V and 6 bases at J, with 19 bases between. This CDR3 comprises 15 residues.

V is TRBV7-3 and J is TRBJ2-4, with 9 nucleotides matching TRBD1. The V gene end was trimmed by 4 bases and the J gene end by 10 bases; junction bases not matched to a gene: 11. The CDR3 runs 15 residues. CDR1 and CDR2 (germline): SGHTA, FQGTGA. This CDR3 reads CASSSISGQGSIQYF. The CDR3, as DNA: TGTGCCAGCAGCTCCATCTCGGGACAGGGCTCTATTCAGTACTTC.

This chain connects TRBV27 to TRBJ1-1, with a possible D match to TRBD1 (5 bases). The CDR3 loop spans 13 amino acids. Trimming took off 3 bases at V and 4 bases at J, with 9 bases between the two ends. From germline, CDR1 is MNHEY and CDR2 SMNVEV (reference sequence). Here the CDR3 reads CASSFRQPTEAFF. The CDR3 DNA follows: TGTGCCAGCAGTTTCCGACAGCCCACTGAAGCTTTCTTT.

The chain combines TRBV27 with TRBJ2-1; D assignment may be TRBD1 or TRBD2 (5 bases each). The CDR3 sequence is 16 residues long. Looked up from germline, CDR1 is MNHEY and CDR2 is SMNVEV (reference sequence). V dropped 2 bases and J dropped 0 bases, with 11 bases sitting between them. The CDR3: CASSLPGARSYNEQFF. CDR3 in DNA: TGTGCCAGCAGTTTACCCGGGGCCCGCTCCTACAATGAGCAGTTCTTC.